Following are 22 T cell receptor beta chains from one sample sequenced in a study of shared clonotypes between healthy human individuals. The table came from immunoSEQ multiplex PCR; TCRdb's copy has only in-frame clones and leaves some out. The data hold under 350,000 clones, with around 86% observed a single time. The sequenced sample consisted of memory CD8+ T cells sorted from blood. The subset denotes: CD45RO+ cells pooled with CCR7-negative TemRA cells. The source of these receptors is a man aged 18 to 30 in good health.

This rearrangement joins TRBV29-1 to TRBJ2-3; D remains ambiguous. Germline loops: CDR1 SQVTM, CDR2 ANQGSEA. V lost 5 bases, J lost 4 bases, and 13 bases lay in between. This CDR3 contains 13 residues. The CDR3 reads CSVLSVAADTQYF. The CDR3, as DNA: TGCAGCGTTTTGTCGGTAGCAGCAGATACGCAGTATTTT.

The chain has TRBV7-9 and TRBJ2-7; 7 positions agree with TRBD2. CDR3 length equals 14 residues. The germline CDR1 and CDR2 sequences are SEHNR and FQNEAQ (reference sequence). Trimming at V came to 5 bases and at J to 7 bases, leaving 11 bases not matched to a gene. CDR3 coding DNA: TGTGCCAGCAGCCTTGGGGAGGGCCCGGGGGAGCAGTACTTC. This translates into CASSLGEGPGEQYF.

The V and J genes are TRBV6-5 and TRBJ2-1; the match to TRBD2 covers 9 bases. The CDR3 is made up of 13 amino acids. J was trimmed by 6 bases and V by 4 bases; bases with no gene match: 1. In germline, CDR1 is MNHEY, CDR2 SVGAGI. As DNA, the CDR3 is TGTGCCAGCAGTTGGCGGGAGGGCAATGAGCAGTTCTTC. This codes for CASSWREGNEQFF.

The V call is TRBV27, the J call TRBJ2-3; TRBD1 agrees at 8 bases. Germline CDR1 and CDR2: MNHEY and SMNVEV (reference sequence). The CDR3 extends over 15 amino acids. V gave up 2 bases and J gave up 6 bases; unmatched junction bases: 7. CDR3 sequence: CASSLITGGMDTQYF. In nucleotides, the CDR3 is TGTGCCAGCAGTTTAATAACAGGGGGTATGGATACGCAGTATTTT.

The chain has TRBV15 and TRBJ1-1; the match to TRBD1 covers 7 bases. Germline loops: CDR1 LNHNV, CDR2 YYDKDF (reference sequence). V dropped 9 bases and J dropped 0; count of bases not matched to a gene: 1. CDR3 length: 12 amino acids. For the CDR3, the DNA is TGTGCCACAGGGGGCTTGAACACTGAAGCTTTCTTT. Its protein product is CATGGLNTEAFF.

This chain uses TRBV9 with TRBJ2-7; D unclear. Germline values: CDR1 SGDLS, CDR2 YYNGEE. The CDR3 extends over 12 amino acids. Trimming removed 3 bases at V and 5 bases at J, with 9 bases between. CDR3 residues: CASSGGTNEQYF. In DNA, the CDR3 is TGTGCCAGCAGCGGGGGAACGAACGAGCAGTACTTC.

The gene calls are TRBV10-2 and TRBJ2-2; 7 bases match TRBD1. Germline V lookup: CDR1 WSHSY, CDR2 SAAADI. V shed 6 bases, J shed 6 bases, and the junction held 10 bases outside the gene matches. CDR3 length: 15 residues. CDR3 in amino acids: CASRLTGPNPGELFF. The CDR3 DNA sequence: TGCGCCAGCAGGTTGACAGGGCCCAATCCCGGGGAGCTGTTTTTT.

There are a few counts of this clone. The chain recombines TRBV4-3 with TRBJ1-2, with a tentative D call TRBD1 (5 bases). The V gene's germline CDR1 is LGHNA and CDR2 YSLEER. The length of the CDR3 is 14 residues. V lost 2 bases, J lost 4 bases, and 11 bases lay in between. DNA for the CDR3: TGCGCCAGCAGCCAAACGACAGAGAGCTATGGCTACACCTTC. It codes for CASSQTTESYGYTF.

J is TRBJ1-2 and V is TRBV10-3; 8 positions agree with TRBD1. The CDR3 runs 13 residues. Germline lookup yields CDR1 ENHRY and CDR2 SYGVKD. V shed 10 bases, J shed 6 bases, and the junction held 10 bases outside the gene matches. The CDR3 DNA is TGTGCCACGGAGGGCAGGGGGCCAGATGGCTACACCTTC. It translates to CATEGRGPDGYTF.

For this clone: This same CDR3 is encoded by further DNA sequences in the sample. This chain joins TRBV4-1 and TRBJ1-2; D is perhaps TRBD1 (5 bases). V was cut by 4 bases and J by 3 bases, with 9 bases left in between. The germline V gene encodes CDR1 MGHRA and CDR2 YSYEKL. This CDR3 is 13 amino acids long. CDR3 bases: TGCGCCAGCAGCCGAGACAGAGACTATGGCTACACCTTC. This gives the protein CASSRDRDYGYTF.

The CDR3 is CASSWTGGGYGYTF. The CDR3 nucleotides are TGTGCCAGCAGTTGGACAGGGGGCGGCTATGGCTACACCTTC. The chain has TRBV6-5 and TRBJ1-2; TRBD1 matches 11 bases. The CDR3 contains 14 residues. V dropped 4 bases and J dropped 4; count of bases not matched to a gene: 2. Germline V gene data show CDR1 as MNHEY and CDR2 as SVGAGI.

The V and J genes are TRBV5-4 and TRBJ2-3; TRBD2 aligns across 12 bases. This CDR3 has 17 amino acids. The ends lost 0 bases at V and 6 bases at J; junction bases unmatched: 8. Germline V lookup: CDR1 SGHNT, CDR2 YYREEE (reference sequence). The CDR3 sequence: CASSLAASGGALDTQYF. The CDR3 region has the DNA TGTGCCAGCAGCTTGGCGGCTAGCGGGGGGGCATTGGATACGCAGTATTTT.

This chain joins TRBV2 and TRBJ1-3; D remains unclear. V dropped 0 bases and J dropped 0 bases, with 12 bases sitting between them. The CDR3 is 17 residues long. Germline CDR1 SNHLY, CDR2 FYNNEI. The DNA of the CDR3 is TGTGCCAGCAGTGAAGCGGTATACAGAAGCTCTGGAAACACCATATATTTT. Translating gives CASSEAVYRSSGNTIYF.

V usage is TRBV9 and J usage is TRBJ2-7, with TRBD1 identical over 10 bases. This CDR3 is built from 15 residues. The ends lost 4 bases at V and 3 bases at J; junction bases unmatched: 7. Germline loops: CDR1 SGDLS, CDR2 YYNGEE. The CDR3 sequence is CASSRRDRGFYEQYF. The CDR3 DNA reads TGTGCCAGCAGCCGTCGGGACAGGGGATTCTACGAGCAGTACTTC.

The genes are TRBV5-1 and TRBJ2-7; 13 bases are a match to TRBD2. Germline CDR1 reads SGHRS; CDR2 reads YFSETQ. V shed 3 bases and J 4 bases; nucleotides not matched to a gene: 10. The CDR3 totals 17 residues. Here the CDR3 reads CASSSSGTSGTYYEQYF. The CDR3 DNA reads TGCGCCAGCAGCTCATCCGGGACTAGCGGGACCTATTACGAGCAGTACTTC.

The V gene is TRBV6-5, the J gene TRBJ2-5, with no clear D. CDR1 MNHEY and CDR2 SVGAGI come from the germline V gene. The CDR3 is 14 residues long. Trimming cost V 3 bases and J 1 base, with 9 bases left between them. The CDR3 DNA reads as TGTGCCAGCAGTTATTTAGCTACCCAAGAGACCCAGTACTTC. Protein: CASSYLATQETQYF.

As DNA, the CDR3 is TGTGCCAGCAGCTTACTAGCGGGGTTCGTCCAAGAGACCCAGTACTTC. The encoded protein is CASSLLAGFVQETQYF. The chain recombines TRBV7-6 with TRBJ2-5; 9 nucleotides match TRBD2. The CDR3 is 16 amino acids. Per the germline V gene, CDR1 is SGHVS and CDR2 is FNYEAQ. V was clipped by 2 bases and J by 1 base; unmatched bases: 5.

The chain couples TRBV5-4 to TRBJ2-1; either TRBD1 or TRBD2 may supply D (6 bases each). The CDR3 sequence is 15 residues long. V was shortened by 4 bases and J by 6 bases, with 17 bases between the two germline ends. Germline CDR1 is SGHNT and CDR2 is YYREEE (reference sequence). CDR3 DNA sequence: TGTGCCAGCAGCGTAGGGGGGCTTTCAATCAATGAGCAGTTCTTC. It translates to CASSVGGLSINEQFF.

The V and J genes are TRBV7-2 and TRBJ2-3; TRBD2 matches at 7 bases. The trim removed 2 bases at V and 2 bases at J, leaving 13 bases unmatched. Germline loops: CDR1 SGHTA, CDR2 FQGNSA. The CDR3 sequence is 18 residues long. DNA for the CDR3: TGTGCCAGCAGCTTAACCCTATGGGACTATACTATCACAGATACGCAGTATTTT. Amino acid sequence: CASSLTLWDYTITDTQYF.

Concerning this clone: Other DNA sequences of this sample code for an identical CDR3. The rearrangement uses TRBV7-6 and TRBJ2-7; possible D gene TRBD1, 5 bases. The length of the CDR3 is 14 residues. The V gene's germline CDR1 is SGHVS and CDR2 FNYEAQ. Trimming stripped 1 base from V and 4 bases from J, with 11 bases between. CDR3 region: CASSLGAGSYEQYF. The CDR3 nucleotides are TGTGCCAGCAGCTTAGGCGCAGGGTCATACGAGCAGTACTTC.

CDR3 residues: CASSFEGTEAFF. In nucleotides, the CDR3 is TGTGCCAGCAGCTTTGAGGGGACTGAAGCTTTCTTT. The V gene is TRBV7-9, the J gene TRBJ1-1, with D tentatively TRBD1 (5 bases). The germline V gene encodes CDR1 SEHNR and CDR2 FQNEAQ (reference sequence). The V end was cut by 3 bases, the J end by 5 bases, with 7 bases between. This CDR3 contains 12 residues.

The CDR3 DNA follows: TGTGCCAGCAGCGCCACACCGGACTACGGAGGAGGCTACACCTTC. Residues: CASSATPDYGGGYTF. The chain recombines TRBV9 with TRBJ1-2; D uncertain. This CDR3 has 15 amino acids. Germline V gives CDR1 SGDLS, CDR2 YYNGEE. The ends were cut back, 3 bases at V and 8 bases at J, with 20 bases in the middle. The full variable domain, rest sourced from reference TRBV9 and TRBJ1-2, is DSGVTQTPKHLITATGQRVTLRCSPRSGDLSVYWYQQSLDQGLQFLIQYYNGEERAKGNILERFSAQQFPDLHSELNLSSLELGDSALYFCASSATPDYGGGYTFGSGTRLTVV.